The entry below gives a single TCR beta chain sequence along with its context. Its antigen is as yet unknown. Trimming shortened V by 4 bases and J by 1 base, and 13 bases separated the two germline ends. Germline lookup yields CDR1 SQVTM and CDR2 ANQGSEA. CDR3 length: 14 residues. The sample belongs to a study of cytomegalovirus exposure and HLA in healthy donors. Study-wide points: Specificity of a few CMV-associated chains for CMV antigens was verified in vitro. For most TCR beta V segments, an earlier analysis put the productive rate at about 87% or about 30% of the time. V- and J-gene trimming of TCR beta was linked (in a later analysis) to a missense DCLRE1C variant. The only immune exposure information that was available was CMV serostatus.

It was with 60 Vbeta and 13 Jbeta primers that the PCR ran. Assay: immunoSEQ multiplex PCR; the TCRdb copy retains only in-frame clones and omits some. The sample contains roughly 90,000 clones, over 75% of which appear only once. The rearrangement links TRBV29-1 to TRBJ1-1; D ambiguous. This receptor was taken from a man aged 25 to 40 in good health and CMV-seronegative. Material: PBMCs. CDR3 region: CSVGRRVENTEAFF. Here the CDR3 DNA reads TGCAGCGTTGGGAGAAGAGTAGAGAACACTGAAGCTTTCTTT.